This T cell receptor (beta chain) was sequenced for a study of blood T cell repertoires in COVID-19. Source study methods: Estimation of nucleated cell counts was performed using reference gene primer amplification. TCRdb's copy holds only in-frame clones and misses some; the assay was immunoSEQ multiplex PCR. For V, J and clone size, that table is used; D and trimming come from the DNA. Of 150,000 or so clones in the sample, about nine tenths were seen once. The germline V gene encodes CDR1 SGHRS and CDR2 YFSETQ. The CDR3 loop spans 14 amino acids. V was cut by 5 bases and J by 1 base, with 12 bases left in between.

The sample comprised peripheral blood. The receptor was derived from a man older than 75 with acute or convalescent COVID-19. The rearrangement joins TRBV5-1 to TRBJ1-1; possibly TRBD1 for D (6 bases). Here the CDR3 reads CASRSWTENTEAFF. The CDR3 region has the DNA TGCGCCAGCAGATCGTGGACAGAGAACACTGAAGCTTTCTTT.